The clone carrying this T cell receptor beta chain was found a few times. Trimming cost V 3 bases and J 7 bases, with 24 bases left between them. Germline V gene lookup returns CDR1 SGHTA and CDR2 FQGNSA. The CDR3 is 17 amino acids. These data are taken from a study of blood T cells in healthy people across ages. Alongside a J-beta primer mix, a sample-barcoded 5' primer served in a second PCR lasting roughly 7 to 11 cycles. Via MiXCR, TCRdb re-called the 5' RACE reads, giving one row per CDR3 protein. The sample yields about 1 million distinct CDR3 sequences, 25% seen once. The individuals who served as donors were healthy Caucasians living in Russia, aged about 6 to 100. The same data also went into a second study, on T cells of mothers and their children. According to that study: About six children, together with their three healthy Caucasian mothers, made up the donors. The cDNA synthesis received all extracted RNA, at 1.5 ug per 15 ul. The output of TCR recombination is shaped by thymic selection similarly in related and unrelated pairs.

The chain recombines TRBV7-2 with TRBJ1-1, with no clear D. This TCR was sampled from a girl aged 2-10 years in good health. The sequenced material came from blood. The CDR3 coding sequence is TGTGCCAGCAGCTTCGGGATTCAATCCACCGAAGCTTTTGAAGCTTTCTTT. Protein product: CASSFGIQSTEAFEAFF.